This TCR beta chain was recovered during a study of vaccination and CD4 T cells after COVID-19 (dated by TCRdb to between 2021 and 2022). Background for the entire study: Convalescent patients had a positive SARS-CoV-2 result on nasal swab PCR, and of these patients, some 10 had mild disease and one had severe disease. The convalescent cohort included six males and four females, with two Hispanic individuals, seven Caucasians, two Asians and one multiracial person. Participants got two doses of the Pfizer-BioNTech BNT162b2 vaccine (n=8) or two doses of the Moderna mRNA-1273 vaccine (n=2). Post-COVID blood samples from convalescent patients were collected a median of around 100 days after diagnosis, with a range of roughly 35 to 180 days. The time from the second vaccine dose to post-vaccine blood sampling had a median of 72 days and ranged from about 13 to 250 days. For stimulating the cultures, overlapping spike peptide pools were used, derived from SARS-CoV-2 as well as from the common cold coronaviruses HCoV-NL63, HCoV-OC43 and HCoV-229E. In control cultures, a CEFX viral epitope pool was used as positive control, an HIV-1 Nef peptide pool was used as negative control, or no peptide was added. In over 8 COVID-19 convalescent patients and a few infection-naive healthy vaccine recipients, researchers compared the spike-specific CD4+ TCR repertoire from before mRNA vaccination with the repertoire from after.

The germline V gene sets CDR1 to SGHTA and CDR2 to FQGNSA. From cysteine to phenylalanine, the CDR3 is 15 amino acids long. CDR3 DNA is the only sequence kept; it has 45 bases, read in frame from the first base. V is cut back by 5 bases and J by 5 bases, with 8 bases in the junction unmatched. The treatment or condition label corresponds to: approximately 10-day PBMC culture with coronavirus spike peptide pools or control peptides (ViraFEST assay). The ViraFEST assay, used in the study, expanded antigen-specific T cells with peptide pools and then identified the expanded clonotypes through TCR sequencing. The positive SARS-CoV-2 PCR tests of the convalescent patients were dated from March to December 2020, before the Alpha, Beta and Delta variants emerged in the United States. Each well held under 2.5 million PBMCs cultured in IMDM containing around 5% human AB serum and roughly 10 IU/ml IL-2, with 8.5 to 10 ug/ml peptide pools added. On days 3 and 7, half of the culture medium was replaced with fresh IL-2-containing medium. Once the cells had been in culture for roughly 11 days, the EasySep CD4+ T cell isolation kit was used to isolate CD4+ T cells by negative selection. Ficoll-Paque Plus gradient centrifugation was used to isolate PBMCs from whole blood, and the isolated PBMCs were then either used fresh or cryopreserved at -140C. Each culture condition was generally run in triplicate wells.

In regard to this clonotype: Which antigen it targets is not known. Per-nucleotide qualities are absent, and no much larger clonotype sits a single base away.

Library preparation used PCR. DNA from cultured CD4+ T cells was subjected to TCR sequencing with the Oncomine TCR Beta short-read assay at the Johns Hopkins FTIC core. Genomic DNA was extracted from the cultured CD4+ T cells with the QIAamp micro DNA kit. The Oncomine TCR Beta libraries from cultured CD4+ T cells were pooled using unique dual indexes and then sequenced on an Illumina iSeq 100. The published analysis was carried out like this. Non-productive sequences were filtered out, and CDR3s that did not start with C, did not end with F or W, or were shorter than 7 amino acids were discarded. The MANAFEST web application was used to identify antigen-specific clonotypes by comparing peptide-stimulated wells against reference wells and other culture wells. To be called positive, a clone needed an FDR below 0.05, an odds ratio above 5, and a productive frequency above 0.1% in at least two of three replicate wells. Cross-reactive clonotypes were defined as significantly expanded in both SARS-CoV-2 spike wells and at least one common cold coronavirus spike condition. Levenshtein distances (stringdist) and unrooted phylogenetic trees (ape) in R version 3.6.1 were used to assess CDR3 homology. The raw public reads went through TCRdb reprocessing: fastp at Q25, MiXCR clone calling, in-frame beta chains kept. Every CDR3 protein is listed once, alongside the most common genes and DNA of its rows. None of the V and J calls come from the authors' own analysis; TCRdb made them. For this sample the table gives approximately 12,000 distinct CDR3 sequences, of which more than 35% were detected only once. The top ten clones comprise around 22% of the sample.

Overall study results and their limits: The study included relatively few convalescent patients and did not analyze early timepoints after natural infection. In convalescent patients, a median approximately 86% of post-vaccine SARS-CoV-2-reactive clones were detected only after vaccination, suggesting vaccine-specific priming. Although the median number of SARS-CoV-2-reactive clonotypes went up from approximately 20 after infection to some 38 after vaccination, the increase was not significant. Of the vaccine-specific clones in convalescent patients, 304 of 307, or nearly all, reacted only to SARS-CoV-2 spike and did not cross-react with common cold coronaviruses.

Material: cultured CD4+ T cells from blood. The sequence came from a human donor with COVID-19. Here the chain combines TRBV7-2 and TRBJ1-4; a stretch of 7 junction bases matches TRBD1. The CDR3 sequence is CASSRQTGSNEKLFF. Here is the DNA: TGTGCCAGCAGCCGACAGACAGGGTCCAATGAAAAACTGTTTTTT.